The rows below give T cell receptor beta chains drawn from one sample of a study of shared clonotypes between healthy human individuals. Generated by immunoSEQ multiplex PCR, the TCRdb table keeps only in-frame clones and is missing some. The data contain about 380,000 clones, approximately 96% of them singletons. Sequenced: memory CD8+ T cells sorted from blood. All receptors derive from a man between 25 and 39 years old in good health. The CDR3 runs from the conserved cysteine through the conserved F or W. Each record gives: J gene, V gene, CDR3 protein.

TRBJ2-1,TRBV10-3,CAISRASGRKYEQFF
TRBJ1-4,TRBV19,CASSMREPNEKLFF
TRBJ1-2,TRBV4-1,CASSQGGLAYGYTF
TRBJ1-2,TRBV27,CASGPGTTGYGYTF
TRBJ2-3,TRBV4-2,CASSQGLAGGGPTDTQYF
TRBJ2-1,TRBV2,CASSEALPVYNEQFF
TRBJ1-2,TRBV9,CASNPGVGQNYGYTF
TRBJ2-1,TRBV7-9,CASSLSRGRGGDNEQFF
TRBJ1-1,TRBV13,CASSLGAAKAFF
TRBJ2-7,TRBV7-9,CASSRGLADYEQYF
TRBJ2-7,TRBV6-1,CASSNREGAYEQYF